The 23 T cell receptor beta chains below were found in one sample sequenced in a study of OX40 agonist ivuxolimab in advanced cancers. Assay: immunoSEQ multiplex PCR; the TCRdb copy retains only in-frame clones and omits some. Found here are about 82,000 clones, 90% to 95% of them singletons; the top ten hold over 2%. This specimen consisted of CD4+ or CD8+ T cells sorted from blood, obtained in a trial of the OX40 agonist ivuxolimab. The source of these receptors is an adult with an advanced solid tumor such as melanoma, head and neck, liver or kidney cancer.

The CDR3 reads CASSPPPGGPSEQFF. The CDR3 DNA is TGTGCCAGCAGCCCCCCCCCGGGAGGGCCGAGTGAGCAGTTCTTC. The V call is TRBV11-2, the J call TRBJ2-1, with 8 bases fitting TRBD2. With 5 bases clipped from V and 9 bases from J, the junction kept 12 bases outside the gene matches. Germline V gives CDR1 SGHAT, CDR2 FQNNGV. The CDR3 is 15 residues long.

The chain recombines TRBV9 with TRBJ1-2; D possibly corresponds to TRBD1 (5 bases). The CDR3 runs to 16 residues. The V gene lost 0 bases and the J gene lost 4 bases, with 16 bases spanning the gap. Germline V gene lookup returns CDR1 SGDLS and CDR2 YYNGEE. As DNA, the CDR3 is TGTGCCAGCAGCGTAGGTGGAGGGGCCGCTAGCTATGGCTACACCTTC. Translation gives CASSVGGGAASYGYTF.

This rearrangement joins TRBV7-2 to TRBJ2-1, with 7 bases lining up with TRBD2. J gave up 2 bases and V 1 base, and 2 bases lay outside the gene matches. CDR1 and CDR2 from the germline V gene are SGHTA and FQGNSA. The CDR3 has 15 residues. The CDR3: CASSLGSGPYNEQFF. The CDR3 region has the DNA TGTGCCAGCAGCTTAGGTAGCGGGCCCTACAATGAGCAGTTCTTC.

This chain uses TRBV9 with TRBJ2-1, with 13 bases aligning to TRBD2. With 0 bases clipped from V and 12 bases from J, the junction kept 6 bases outside the gene matches. The CDR3 runs 15 residues. The germline CDR1 and CDR2 sequences are SGDLS and YYNGEE. The CDR3 sequence: CASSVEGTSGIGQFF. Here the CDR3 DNA reads TGTGCCAGCAGCGTAGAGGGGACTAGCGGGATTGGGCAGTTCTTC. The whole variable domain, filled in from reference TRBV9 and TRBJ2-1, reads DSGVTQTPKHLITATGQRVTLRCSPRSGDLSVYWYQQSLDQGLQFLIQYYNGEERAKGNILERFSAQQFPDLHSELNLSSLELGDSALYFCASSVEGTSGIGQFFGPGTRLTVL.

For the CDR3, the DNA is TGTGCCAGCAGCTTTGACAGAAAGGAGACCCAGTACTTC. It is translated as CASSFDRKETQYF. The chain carries TRBV7-6 and TRBJ2-5, with D possibly matching TRBD1 (5 bases). Germline V lookup: CDR1 SGHVS, CDR2 FNYEAQ. The CDR3 loop spans 13 amino acids. V was pared by 3 bases and J by 5 bases, with 10 bases between.

This CDR3 reads CASRSGGEETQYF. The CDR3 DNA sequence: TGTGCCAGCAGGTCCGGGGGGGAAGAGACCCAGTACTTC. The chain links TRBV7-9 to TRBJ2-5, with 8 bases lining up with TRBD2. Looked up from germline, CDR1 is SEHNR and CDR2 is FQNEAQ (reference sequence). The V gene end was trimmed by 6 bases and the J gene end by 3 bases; junction bases not matched to a gene: 3. The CDR3 runs 13 residues.

The rearrangement joins TRBV21-1 to TRBJ2-7; the tabulated D call, TRBD2, remains unverified against the DNA. TRBV21-1 is a pseudogene. The CDR3 is made up of 20 amino acids. The CDR3 spells CASSKARTSGIPQSSYEQYF. Here the CDR3 DNA reads TGTGCCAGCAGCAAAGCGAGAACTAGCGGGATACCCCAAAGCTCCTACGAGCAGTACTTC.

The V gene is TRBV10-2, the J gene TRBJ2-7; 10 bases map to TRBD2. With 6 bases clipped from V and 4 bases from J, the junction kept 6 bases outside the gene matches. The CDR3 has 14 residues. The germline CDR1 and CDR2 sequences are WSHSY and SAAADI. CDR3 DNA: TGCGCCAGCAGATCAGCGGGAGGGCCGTACGAGCAGTACTTC. Amino acid sequence: CASRSAGGPYEQYF.

The chain is built from TRBV6-5 and TRBJ2-7; no clear D. Germline V lookup: CDR1 MNHEY, CDR2 SVGAGI. V gave up 5 bases and J gave up 2 bases, with 4 bases separating them. The CDR3 runs to 11 residues. CDR3 in amino acids: CASSDPYEQYF. The CDR3 region has the DNA TGTGCCAGCAGTGACCCCTACGAGCAGTACTTC.

The chain joins TRBV18 to TRBJ1-4, with D hard to call. This CDR3 has 13 residues. Germline V gene data show CDR1 as KGHSH and CDR2 as LQKENI. The V end was cut by 3 bases, the J end by 3 bases, with 5 bases between. CDR3 DNA sequence: TGTGCCAGCTCACCGGGCCCTAATGAAAAACTGTTTTTT. This codes for CASSPGPNEKLFF.

The chain links TRBV18 to TRBJ2-1; D possibly corresponds to TRBD2 (6 bases). The V gene lost 4 bases and the J gene lost 9 bases, with 16 bases spanning the gap. The CDR3 consists of 14 residues. Germline values: CDR1 KGHSH, CDR2 LQKENI. The DNA of the CDR3 is TGTGCCAGCTCACTCGTCACCGGGAGATTTGAGCAGTTCTTC. It yields the protein CASSLVTGRFEQFF.

The DNA for the CDR3 is TGCGCCAGCAGGAGCGGGAGCTCATACAATGAGCAGTTCTTC. It yields the protein CASRSGSSYNEQFF. The rearrangement uses TRBV5-1 and TRBJ2-1, with 8 bases lining up with TRBD2. The germline V gene encodes CDR1 SGHRS and CDR2 YFSETQ. CDR3 length equals 14 residues. J gave up 4 bases and V 5 bases, and 5 bases lay outside the gene matches.

The chain carries TRBV10-3 and TRBJ1-2; TRBD1 matches 9 bases. Trimming cost V 3 bases and J 1 base; bases outside gene matches: 3. Germline-derived CDR1 and CDR2 are ENHRY and SYGVKD. The CDR3 totals 15 residues. CDR3 DNA sequence: TGTGCCATCAGTGACGGGACAGGGAATAACTATGGCTACACCTTC. It translates to CAISDGTGNNYGYTF.

This clone appeared once. V gene TRBV7-2 combines with J gene TRBJ2-7, with TRBD2 as a possible D gene (6 bases). Trimming cost V 5 bases and J 0 bases, with 14 bases left between them. Germline V lookup: CDR1 SGHTA, CDR2 FQGNSA. The CDR3 is 15 amino acids. For the CDR3, the DNA is TGTGCCAGCAGCCTCCTAGGGAGGAGCTCCTACGAGCAGTACTTC. Protein product: CASSLLGRSSYEQYF.

The chain recombines TRBV5-1 with TRBJ2-2; D unresolved. Germline V gives CDR1 SGHRS, CDR2 YFSETQ. V was trimmed by 3 bases and J by 7 bases, leaving 7 bases between them. This CDR3 is built from 12 residues. As DNA, the CDR3 is TGCGCCAGCAGCTATGGGGTCGGGGAGCTGTTTTTT. It codes for CASSYGVGELFF.

This clone appeared once. This rearrangement joins TRBV5-4 to TRBJ2-1, with 9 bases matching TRBD2. V shed 3 bases, J shed 0 bases, and the junction held 4 bases outside the gene matches. Germline CDR1 reads SGHNT; CDR2 reads YYREEE (reference sequence). The length of the CDR3 is 16 residues. The CDR3 DNA is TGTGCCAGCAGCTCCTCTAGCGGGAACTCCTACAATGAGCAGTTCTTC. Translating it yields CASSSSSGNSYNEQFF.

Here the CDR3 reads CAWSVSGFGANVLTF. The CDR3 DNA reads as TGTGCCTGGAGTGTATCCGGGTTTGGGGCCAACGTCCTGACTTTC. V usage is TRBV30 and J usage is TRBJ2-6; D not certain. This CDR3 spans 15 amino acids. Germline CDR1 reads GTSNPN; CDR2 reads SVGIG (reference sequence). Deletions cut 0 bases from V and 3 bases from J, with 9 bases between.

The chain recombines TRBV18 with TRBJ2-7; either TRBD1 or TRBD2 may supply D (5 bases each). The CDR3 totals 11 residues. Germline CDR1 reads KGHSH; CDR2 reads LQKENI. Trimming shortened V by 4 bases and J by 7 bases, and 8 bases separated the two germline ends. The CDR3 loop is CASSLGEEQYF. The DNA for the CDR3 is TGTGCCAGCTCACTGGGGGAAGAGCAGTACTTC.

The rearrangement joins TRBV28 to TRBJ2-3; the D is unclear. CDR3 length: 12 amino acids. The V and J ends lost 6 bases and 6 bases respectively, with 10 bases between them. The germline V gene encodes CDR1 MDHEN and CDR2 SYDVKM. In nucleotides, the CDR3 is TGTGCCAGCAGCCCGATTTTGGATACGCAGTATTTT. It encodes CASSPILDTQYF. The full variable domain, completed using reference TRBV28 and TRBJ2-3, is DVKVTQSSRYLVKRTGEKVFLECVQDMDHENMFWYRQDPGLGLRLIYFSYDVKMKEKGDIPEGYSVSREKKERFSLILESASTNQTSMYLCASSPILDTQYFGPGTRLTVL.

This clone was seen only once. The chain employs TRBV10-3 and TRBJ2-7; 9 bases line up with TRBD1. This CDR3 comprises 14 residues. Trimming removed 6 bases from V and 3 bases from J; junction bases left unmatched: 6. CDR1 is ENHRY, CDR2 SYGVKD, per germline. The CDR3 DNA reads TGTGCCATCAGCCCCACAGGGGGCAGCTACGAGCAGTACTTC. It encodes CAISPTGGSYEQYF.

The genes are TRBV19 and TRBJ2-1, with D possibly being TRBD2 (5 bases). Per the germline V gene, CDR1 is LNHDA and CDR2 is SQIVND (reference sequence). Trimming pared 9 bases from V and 6 bases from J, leaving 12 bases between. The CDR3 has 12 residues. The CDR3 here is CASGERGNEQFF. The CDR3 nucleotides read TGTGCCAGCGGGGAGAGAGGCAATGAGCAGTTCTTC. The whole variable domain, filled in from reference TRBV19 and TRBJ2-1, reads DGGITQSPKYLFRKEGQNVTLSCEQNLNHDAMYWYRQDPGQGLRLIYYSQIVNDFQKGDIAEGYSVSREKKESFPLTVTSAQKNPTAFYLCASGERGNEQFFGPGTRLTVL.

The J gene is TRBJ2-3, the V gene TRBV27; D perhaps matches TRBD2 (5 bases). The CDR3 sequence is 12 residues long. V lost 6 bases and J lost 6, with 10 bases in between. Germline V lookup: CDR1 MNHEY, CDR2 SMNVEV (reference sequence). The CDR3: CASSGMLDTQYF. In nucleotides, the CDR3 is TGTGCCAGCAGCGGGATGTTGGATACGCAGTATTTT.

The chain employs TRBV5-1 and TRBJ2-7; 7 nucleotides agree with TRBD2. Germline CDR1 SGHRS, CDR2 YFSETQ. V shed 3 bases, J shed 2 bases, and the junction held 8 bases outside the gene matches. The CDR3 has 15 amino acids. The CDR3 sequence: CASSSMTSITYEQYF. Written as DNA, the CDR3 is TGCGCCAGCAGCTCAATGACTAGCATTACCTACGAGCAGTACTTC.